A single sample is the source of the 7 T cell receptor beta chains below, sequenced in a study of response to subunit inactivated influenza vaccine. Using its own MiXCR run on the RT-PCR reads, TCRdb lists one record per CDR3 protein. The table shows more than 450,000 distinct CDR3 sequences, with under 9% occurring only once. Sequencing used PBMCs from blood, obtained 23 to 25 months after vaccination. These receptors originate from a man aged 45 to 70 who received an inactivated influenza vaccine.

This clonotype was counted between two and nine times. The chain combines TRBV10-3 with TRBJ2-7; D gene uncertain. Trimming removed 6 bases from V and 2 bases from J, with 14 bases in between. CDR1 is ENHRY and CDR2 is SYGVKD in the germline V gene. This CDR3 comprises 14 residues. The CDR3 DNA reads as TGTGCCATCAGCGCCTCAACTGGTACCTACGAGCAGTACTTC. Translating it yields CAISASTGTYEQYF.

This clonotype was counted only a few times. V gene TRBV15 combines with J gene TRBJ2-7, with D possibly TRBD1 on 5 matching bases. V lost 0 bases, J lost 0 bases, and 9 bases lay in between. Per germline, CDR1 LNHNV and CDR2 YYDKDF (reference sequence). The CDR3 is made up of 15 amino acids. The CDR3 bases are TGTGCCACCAGCAGAGATCGGCAGGGCTCCTACGAGCAGTACTTC. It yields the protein CATSRDRQGSYEQYF.

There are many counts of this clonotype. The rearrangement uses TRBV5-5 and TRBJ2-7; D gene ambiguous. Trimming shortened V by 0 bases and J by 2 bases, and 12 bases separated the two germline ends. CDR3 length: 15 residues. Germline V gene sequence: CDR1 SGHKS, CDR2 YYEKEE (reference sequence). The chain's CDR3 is CASSLEGQRPYEQYF. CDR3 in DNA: TGTGCCAGCAGCTTGGAGGGCCAGAGACCCTACGAGCAGTACTTC.

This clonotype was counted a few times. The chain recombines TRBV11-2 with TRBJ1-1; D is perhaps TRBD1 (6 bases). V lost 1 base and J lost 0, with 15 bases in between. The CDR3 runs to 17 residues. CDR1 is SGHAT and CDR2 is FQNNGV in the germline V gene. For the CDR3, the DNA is TGTGCCAGCAGCTTAGTGCCCAGGGGACCGATGAACACTGAAGCTTTCTTT. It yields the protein CASSLVPRGPMNTEAFF. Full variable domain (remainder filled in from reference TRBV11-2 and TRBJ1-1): EAGVAQSPRYKIIEKRQSVAFWCNPISGHATLYWYQQILGQGPKLLIQFQNNGVVDDSQLPKDRFSAERLKGVDSTLKIQPAKLEDSAVYLCASSLVPRGPMNTEAFFGQGTRLTVV.

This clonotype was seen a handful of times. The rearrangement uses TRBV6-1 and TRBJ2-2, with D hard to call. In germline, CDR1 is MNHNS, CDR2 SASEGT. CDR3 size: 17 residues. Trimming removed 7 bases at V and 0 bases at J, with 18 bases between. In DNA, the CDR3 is TGTGCCAGCACGGGTGCCGGGCAGGCTCCGAACACCGGGGAGCTGTTTTTT. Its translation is CASTGAGQAPNTGELFF.

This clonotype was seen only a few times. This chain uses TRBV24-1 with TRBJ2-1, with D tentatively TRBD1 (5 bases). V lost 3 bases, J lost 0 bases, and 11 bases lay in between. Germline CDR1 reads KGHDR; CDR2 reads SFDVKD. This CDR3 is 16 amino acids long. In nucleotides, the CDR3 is TGTGCCACCAGTGATAAATCAGGGTTCTCCTACAATGAGCAGTTCTTC. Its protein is CATSDKSGFSYNEQFF.

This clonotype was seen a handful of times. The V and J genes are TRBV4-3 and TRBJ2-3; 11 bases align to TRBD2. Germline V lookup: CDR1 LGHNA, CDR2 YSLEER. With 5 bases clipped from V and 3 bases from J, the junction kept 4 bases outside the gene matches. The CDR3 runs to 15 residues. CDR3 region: CASSYSGRETDTQYF. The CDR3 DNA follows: TGCGCCAGCAGCTATAGCGGGAGGGAGACAGATACGCAGTATTTT.